Below are 3 T cell receptor beta chains sequenced from a single sample in a study of post-analysis software for immune sequencing data. Findings and caveats of the study: Five or six TRBV segments appeared more often in patients than in controls, and TRBV5-6, TRBV5-1 and TRBV20-1 were among these.

These TCRs are of unknown antigen specificity. Presence of unique molecular identifiers characterized the TCR beta cDNA libraries. Each CDR3 protein is one row after TCRdb ran MiXCR on the PCR reads. The sample carries around 700,000 distinct CDR3 sequences, roughly three fifths recorded once. Sequenced sample: blood. The receptors originated from a girl aged 2-10 years with multiple sclerosis.

The chain is built from TRBV10-3 and TRBJ2-3; no firm D call. The CDR3 is 13 amino acids. The V end lost 2 bases, the J end lost 5 bases, and 8 bases lay between the germline ends. In germline, CDR1 is ENHRY, CDR2 SYGVKD. CDR3 amino acids: CAISEQVEDTQYF. CDR3 nucleotide sequence: TGTGCCATCAGTGAGCAGGTGGAAGATACGCAGTATTTT.

This clonotype was observed a few times. The rearrangement links TRBV5-1 to TRBJ2-5; D is unresolved. V was clipped by 0 bases and J by 2 bases, with 11 bases between them. Germline values: CDR1 SGHRS, CDR2 YFSETQ. CDR3 length equals 15 residues. CDR3 DNA sequence: TGCGCCAGCAGCTTGGGCTCCCAGGAGCAAGAGACCCAGTACTTC. Translated, it gives CASSLGSQEQETQYF.

This clonotype was seen just once. The chain links TRBV5-1 to TRBJ2-7; D is possibly TRBD2 (6 bases). The CDR3 is 14 residues long. The germline V and J ends were trimmed by 3 bases and 3 bases, with 13 bases remaining between them. The germline gives CDR1 SGHRS, CDR2 YFSETQ. In DNA form, the CDR3 reads TGCGCCAGCAGCTGGGCTAGCGAGCACTACGAGCAGTACTTC. This sequence encodes CASSWASEHYEQYF.